This T cell receptor beta chain stems from a study of OX40 agonist ivuxolimab in advanced cancers. Patients with a history of autoimmune disease or on systemic immunosuppression were excluded. Sequencing was performed with immunoSEQ multiplex PCR; in TCRdb, only in-frame clones are kept and a portion is missing. The table lists 100,000 or so clones, approximately 87% of them singletons. CDR3 length equals 19 residues. From germline, CDR1 is SGHTA and CDR2 FQGTGA. The V gene end was trimmed by 2 bases and the J gene end by 5 bases; junction bases not matched to a gene: 12. Study results and caveats: Expanded clones tended on average to be more numerous among CD8+ T cells than CD4+.

Details on this clone: What it binds is not known.

The sample was CD4+ or CD8+ T cells sorted from blood, taken in a trial of the OX40 agonist ivuxolimab. The TCR was taken from an adult with an advanced solid tumor such as melanoma, head and neck, liver or kidney cancer. This chain connects TRBV7-3 to TRBJ2-1; 13 bases line up with TRBD2. In DNA form, the CDR3 reads TGTGCCAGCAGCTTAGCTCCGGGACTAGCGGGGAAGGTTGACAATGAGCAGTTCTTC. Translation: CASSLAPGLAGKVDNEQFF. The full variable domain, in which reference TRBV7-3 and TRBJ2-1 provide the parts outside the CDR3, is GAGVSQTPSNKVTEKGKYVELRCDPISGHTALYWYRQSLGQGPEFLIYFQGTGAADDSGLPNDRFFAVRPEGSVSTLKIQRTERGDSAVYLCASSLAPGLAGKVDNEQFFGPGTRLTVL.